This T cell receptor (beta chain) comes out of a study of cytomegalovirus exposure and HLA in healthy donors. Profiling relied on immunoSEQ multiplex PCR, and the TCRdb table lists in-frame clones only, not all of them. The data hold about 110,000 clones, with around 89% observed a single time. Trimming removed 5 bases from V and 9 bases from J; junction bases left unmatched: 10. CDR1 and CDR2 (germline): PRHDT, FYEKMQ (reference sequence). The CDR3 spans 16 residues. The material sequenced was PBMCs. This receptor was identified in a woman between 25 and 40 years old in good health and CMV-seropositive. The J gene is TRBJ2-1, the V gene TRBV13, with TRBD2 identical over 13 bases. The CDR3 DNA sequence: TGTGCCAGCAGCCTCGGACTAGCGGGAGCCTCAGGTGAGCAGTTCTTC. Protein sequence: CASSLGLAGASGEQFF. Combining the CDR3 with reference TRBV13 and TRBJ2-1 gives the whole variable domain AAGVIQSPRHLIKEKRETATLKCYPIPRHDTVYWYQQGPGQDPQFLISFYEKMQSDKGSIPDRFSAQQFSDYHSELNMSSLELGDSALYFCASSLGLAGASGEQFFGPGTRLTVL.